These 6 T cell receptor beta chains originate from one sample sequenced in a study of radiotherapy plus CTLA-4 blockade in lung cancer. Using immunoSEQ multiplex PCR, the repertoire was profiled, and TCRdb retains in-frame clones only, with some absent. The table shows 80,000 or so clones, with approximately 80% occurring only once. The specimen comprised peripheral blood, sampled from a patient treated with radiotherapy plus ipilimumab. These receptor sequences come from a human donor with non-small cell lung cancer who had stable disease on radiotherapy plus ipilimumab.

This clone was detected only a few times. The CDR3 DNA reads as TGCGCCAGCAGCTTGGAGTACAGCACAGATACGCAGTATTTT. It specifies CASSLEYSTDTQYF. J is TRBJ2-3 and V is TRBV5-1; D is undetermined. With 0 bases removed from V and 0 bases from J, the gap between germline ends came to 5 bases. Looked up from germline, CDR1 is SGHRS and CDR2 is YFSETQ. The CDR3 totals 14 residues.

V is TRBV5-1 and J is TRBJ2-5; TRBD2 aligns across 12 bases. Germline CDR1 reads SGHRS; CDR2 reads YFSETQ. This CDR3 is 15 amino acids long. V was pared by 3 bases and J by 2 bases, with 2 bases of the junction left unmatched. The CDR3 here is CASSWLAGGQETQYF. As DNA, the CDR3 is TGCGCCAGCAGCTGGCTAGCGGGGGGGCAAGAGACCCAGTACTTC. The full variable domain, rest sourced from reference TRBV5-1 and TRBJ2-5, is KAGVTQTPRYLIKTRGQQVTLSCSPISGHRSVSWYQQTPGQGLQFLFEYFSETQRNKGNFPGRFSGRQFSNSRSEMNVSTLELGDSALYLCASSWLAGGQETQYFGPGTRLLVL.

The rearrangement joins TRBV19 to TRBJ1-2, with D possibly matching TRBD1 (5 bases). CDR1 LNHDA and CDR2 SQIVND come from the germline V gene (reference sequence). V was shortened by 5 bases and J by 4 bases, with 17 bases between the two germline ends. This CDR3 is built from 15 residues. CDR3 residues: CASSVGTSGGYGYTF. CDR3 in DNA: TGTGCCAGTAGTGTTGGGACCTCTGGGGGCTATGGCTACACCTTC.

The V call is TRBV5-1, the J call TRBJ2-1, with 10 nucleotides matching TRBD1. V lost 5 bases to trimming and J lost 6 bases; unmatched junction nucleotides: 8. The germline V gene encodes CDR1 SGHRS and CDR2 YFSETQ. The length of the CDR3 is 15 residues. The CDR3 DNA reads TGCGCCAGCAGAATCCGACAGGGGGCCGGCAATGAGCAGTTCTTC. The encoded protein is CASRIRQGAGNEQFF.

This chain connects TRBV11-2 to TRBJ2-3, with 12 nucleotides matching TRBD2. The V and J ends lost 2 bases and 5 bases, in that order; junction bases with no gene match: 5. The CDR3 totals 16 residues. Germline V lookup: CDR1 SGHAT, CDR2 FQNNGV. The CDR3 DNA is TGTGCCAGCAGCTTATCTAGCGGGGGGGCTCAAGATACGCAGTATTTT. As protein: CASSLSSGGAQDTQYF.

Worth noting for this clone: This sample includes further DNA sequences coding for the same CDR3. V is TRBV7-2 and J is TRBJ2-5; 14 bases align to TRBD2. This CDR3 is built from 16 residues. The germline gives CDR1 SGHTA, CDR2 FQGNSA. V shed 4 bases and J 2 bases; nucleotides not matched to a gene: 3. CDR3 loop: CASSSGLAGGQETQYF. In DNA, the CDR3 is TGTGCCAGCAGCTCCGGACTAGCGGGGGGTCAAGAGACCCAGTACTTC.